There are a few counts of the clone carrying this TCR beta chain. The CDR3 sequence is 15 residues long. V was shortened by 3 bases and J by 4 bases, with 16 bases between the two germline ends. CDR1 is LNHDA and CDR2 is SQIVND in the germline V gene (reference sequence). This sample was included in a study of blood T cell repertoires in COVID-19. Study-level background: The study drew acute and convalescent COVID-19 samples from the United States, Italy and Spain. T cells, B-cell-depleted T cells, or PBMCs provided the cDNA or gDNA that served as material.

Authors' analysis steps: Amplification from reference gene primers served as the basis for estimated nucleated cell counts. Here immunoSEQ multiplex PCR was the method, and the copy in TCRdb shows in-frame clones only, minus some. V, J and clone size are taken as reported in that table, and D and trimming were inferred from the DNA itself. This sample has some 110,000 clones, with about 84% found just once. Sequencing input: peripheral blood. The gene calls are TRBV19 and TRBJ2-7; tentative D call: TRBD2 (6 bases). The origin of this receptor is a human donor in a cohort sampled during active COVID-19. CDR3 sequence: CASSIGGLTPYEQYF. CDR3 nucleotides: TGTGCCAGTAGTATCGGGGGACTTACCCCGTACGAGCAGTACTTC.